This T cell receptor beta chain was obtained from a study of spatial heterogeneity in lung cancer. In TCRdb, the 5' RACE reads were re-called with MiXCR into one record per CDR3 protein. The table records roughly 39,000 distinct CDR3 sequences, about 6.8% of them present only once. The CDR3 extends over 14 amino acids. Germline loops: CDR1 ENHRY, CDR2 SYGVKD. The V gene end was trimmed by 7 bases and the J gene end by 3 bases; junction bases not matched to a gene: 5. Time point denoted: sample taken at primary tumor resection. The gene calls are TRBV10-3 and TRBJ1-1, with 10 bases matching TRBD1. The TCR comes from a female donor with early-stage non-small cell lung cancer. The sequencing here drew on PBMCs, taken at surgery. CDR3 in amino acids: CAITGDRGDTEAFF. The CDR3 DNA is TGTGCCATCACCGGGGACAGGGGTGACACTGAAGCTTTCTTT.